Below are 5 T cell receptor beta chains sequenced from a single sample in a study of vaccination effects on CD4 cells after COVID-19. Only in-frame clones appear in the TCRdb table, and some are missing; sequencing was by immunoSEQ multiplex PCR. The table shows about 41,000 clones, with 77% occurring only once. Their antigen targets remain unknown. Before sequencing took place, the ViraFEST assay used viral peptide pools to expand antigen-specific CD4+ T cells. Researchers isolated CD4+ T cells once approximately eleven days of culture had elapsed. Nucleocapsid antibody tests were negative, and the vaccine recipients had no prior SARS-CoV-2 infection. This sample comprised CD4+ T cells from PBMCs cultured with HCoV-NL63 spike peptides, obtained before COVID-19 vaccination. Receptor source: a human donor who received a COVID-19 vaccine.

This chain uses TRBV6-4 with TRBJ1-1; TRBD1 matches at 8 bases. CDR3 length equals 17 residues. Germline CDR1 and CDR2: MRHNA and SNTAGT. V lost 3 bases to trimming and J lost 0 bases; unmatched junction nucleotides: 9. CDR3 sequence: CASSDRFKTGVNTEAFF. The CDR3 DNA reads as TGTGCCAGCAGTGATCGATTTAAGACAGGGGTGAACACTGAAGCTTTCTTT.

This sequence joins TRBV6-5 and TRBJ2-1; TRBD1 might be the D (5 bases). V was shortened by 6 bases and J by 3 bases, with 15 bases between the two germline ends. The CDR3 spans 15 residues. In germline, CDR1 is MNHEY, CDR2 SVGAGI. CDR3 sequence reads: CASRIGHIHYNEQFF. CDR3 sequence (DNA): TGTGCCAGCAGAATCGGACATATACACTACAATGAGCAGTTCTTC.

A single count supports this clone. The chain has TRBV15 and TRBJ2-2; maybe TRBD1 (5 bases). V dropped 11 bases and J dropped 2 bases, with 12 bases sitting between them. From germline, CDR1 is LNHNV and CDR2 YYDKDF (reference sequence). The CDR3 length is 13 residues. This CDR3 reads CASAGYNTGELFF. DNA of the CDR3: TGTGCCTCGGCAGGGTATAACACCGGGGAGCTGTTTTTT.

This clone has more than one count but fewer than ten. J is TRBJ2-1 and V is TRBV5-1; D unresolved. The CDR3 consists of 15 residues. Looked up from germline, CDR1 is SGHRS and CDR2 is YFSETQ. Between the trimmed V and J ends, which lost 0 bases and 0 bases, there was a span of 7 bases. For the CDR3, the DNA is TGCGCCAGCAGCTTGGCCGATGTCTCCTACAATGAGCAGTTCTTC. Its translation: CASSLADVSYNEQFF. Filled out from reference TRBV5-1 and TRBJ2-1, the complete variable domain reads KAGVTQTPRYLIKTRGQQVTLSCSPISGHRSVSWYQQTPGQGLQFLFEYFSETQRNKGNFPGRFSGRQFSNSRSEMNVSTLELGDSALYLCASSLADVSYNEQFFGPGTRLTVL.

The chain joins TRBV30 to TRBJ1-1; D uncertain. This CDR3 is 11 amino acids long. Per the germline V gene, CDR1 is GTSNPN and CDR2 is SVGIG (reference sequence). Trimming took 2 bases from V and 5 from J, leaving 6 bases between them. CDR3 residues: CAWSSRTEAFF. The CDR3 DNA sequence: TGTGCCTGGAGTTCGAGAACTGAAGCTTTCTTT.